This T cell receptor beta chain comes out of a study of blood T cell repertoires in COVID-19. The CDR3 has 14 amino acids. CDR1 is LGHNT, CDR2 FRNRAP, per germline. V was clipped by 5 bases and J by 4 bases, with 12 bases between them. Authors' processing steps: For nucleated cells, counts were estimated from reference gene primer amplification. Generated by immunoSEQ multiplex PCR, the TCRdb table keeps only in-frame clones and is missing some. That table furnishes V, J and clone size, whereas the DNA furnished D and trimming. Of under 150,000 clones listed, more than 70% are singletons. The receptor's source is a human donor in a cohort sampled during active COVID-19. Sequencing was carried out using peripheral blood. V gene TRBV12-5 combines with J gene TRBJ1-5; unclear D gene. In nucleotides, the CDR3 is TGTGCTAGTGGTCCTGAGGGTAGTAATCAGCCCCAGCATTTT. Translation: CASGPEGSNQPQHF.